This T cell receptor (beta chain) was captured in a study of blood T cells in healthy people across ages. This clonotype was seen a few times. PCR was performed a second time for 7 to 11 cycles using a sample-barcoded 5' primer and a J-beta primer mix. From the 5' RACE reads, TCRdb called clonotypes with MiXCR, one entry per CDR3 protein. This sample has some 1.5 million distinct CDR3 sequences, with approximately 28% found just once. Unmatched junction bases numbered 6, after V lost 4 bases and J lost 0 bases. The CDR3 spans 16 residues. The germline V gene encodes CDR1 SGHKS and CDR2 YYEKEE (reference sequence). Isolated per sample were at least 6.5 million PBMCs.

This chain links TRBV5-5 with TRBJ2-3; TRBD2 matches 9 bases. This clonotype originated in a woman aged 30 to 39 in good health. The sequenced sample was blood. CDR3 sequence (DNA): TGTGCCAGCAGCGTTCGCGGGGGGGGAAGCACAGATACGCAGTATTTT. Translated: CASSVRGGGSTDTQYF.